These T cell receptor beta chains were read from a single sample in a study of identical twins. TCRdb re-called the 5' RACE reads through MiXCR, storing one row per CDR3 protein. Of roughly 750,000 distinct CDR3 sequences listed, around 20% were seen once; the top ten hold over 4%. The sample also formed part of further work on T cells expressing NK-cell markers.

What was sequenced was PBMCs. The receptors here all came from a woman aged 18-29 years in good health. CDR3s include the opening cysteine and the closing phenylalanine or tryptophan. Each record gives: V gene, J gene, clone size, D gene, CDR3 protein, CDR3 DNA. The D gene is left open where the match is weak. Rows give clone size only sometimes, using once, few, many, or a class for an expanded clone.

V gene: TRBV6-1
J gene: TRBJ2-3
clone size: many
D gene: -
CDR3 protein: CASAPGKSTDTQYF
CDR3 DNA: TGTGCCAGCGCTCCGGGGAAGAGCACAGATACGCAGTATTTT

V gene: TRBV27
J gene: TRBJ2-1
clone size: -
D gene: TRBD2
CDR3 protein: CASRVGRAIDEQFF
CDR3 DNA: TGTGCCAGCAGGGTCGGGAGGGCCATCGATGAGCAGTTCTTC

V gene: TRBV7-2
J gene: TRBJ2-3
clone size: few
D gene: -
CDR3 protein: CASNARGAFTDTQYF
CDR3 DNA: TGTGCCAGCAACGCCAGGGGGGCCTTCACAGATACGCAGTATTTT

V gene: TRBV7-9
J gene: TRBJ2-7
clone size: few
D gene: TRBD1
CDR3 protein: CASSPWTGLGEQYF
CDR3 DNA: TGTGCCAGCAGCCCTTGGACAGGGTTGGGCGAGCAGTACTTC

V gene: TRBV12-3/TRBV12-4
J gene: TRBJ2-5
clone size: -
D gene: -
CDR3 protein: CASGLASFQETQYF
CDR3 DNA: TGTGCCAGCGGCCTCGCGAGCTTCCAAGAGACCCAGTACTTC

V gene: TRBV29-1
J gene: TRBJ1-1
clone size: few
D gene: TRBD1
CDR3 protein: CSVDRGVTEAFF
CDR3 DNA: TGCAGCGTTGACAGGGGGGTTACTGAAGCTTTCTTT

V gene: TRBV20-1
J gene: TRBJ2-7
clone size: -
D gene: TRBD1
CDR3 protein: CSAREAGTGGEQYF
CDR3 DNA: TGCAGTGCTAGAGAGGCCGGGACAGGAGGGGAGCAGTACTTC

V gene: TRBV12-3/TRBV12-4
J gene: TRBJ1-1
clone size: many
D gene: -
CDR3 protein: CAALDSLNTEAFF
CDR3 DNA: TGTGCCGCGTTAGACAGTTTGAACACTGAAGCTTTCTTT

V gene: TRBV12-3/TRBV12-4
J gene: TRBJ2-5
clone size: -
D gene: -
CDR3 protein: CASSLASKIGTQYF
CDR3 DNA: TGTGCCAGCAGTTTAGCCTCAAAAATCGGGACCCAGTACTTC

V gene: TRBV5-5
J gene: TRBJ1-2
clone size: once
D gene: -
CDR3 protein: CASSFSSTQYGYTF
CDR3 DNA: TGTGCCAGCAGCTTCTCCTCGACTCAGTATGGCTACACCTTC

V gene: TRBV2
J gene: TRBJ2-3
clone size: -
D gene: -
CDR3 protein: CASSENWGNTDTQYF
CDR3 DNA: TGTGCCAGCAGTGAAAATTGGGGAAACACAGATACGCAGTATTTT

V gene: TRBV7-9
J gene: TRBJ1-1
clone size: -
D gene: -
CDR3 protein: CASSSQANTEAFF
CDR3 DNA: TGTGCCAGCAGCTCCCAGGCCAACACTGAAGCTTTCTTT

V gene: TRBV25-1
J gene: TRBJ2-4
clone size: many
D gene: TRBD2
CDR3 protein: CASSLGTSGGNIQYF
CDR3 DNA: TGTGCCAGCAGTCTCGGGACTAGCGGGGGGAACATTCAGTACTTC

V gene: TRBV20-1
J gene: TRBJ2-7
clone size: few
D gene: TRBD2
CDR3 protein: CSARLLAGGYEQYF
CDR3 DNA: TGCAGTGCGCGTCTTCTAGCGGGGGGCTACGAGCAGTACTTC

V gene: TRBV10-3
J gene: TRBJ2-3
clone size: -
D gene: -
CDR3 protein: CAISFTADTQYF
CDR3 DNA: TGTGCCATCAGTTTCACAGCAGATACGCAGTATTTT

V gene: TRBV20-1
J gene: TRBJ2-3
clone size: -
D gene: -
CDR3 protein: CSAPEGGRDTQYF
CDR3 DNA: TGCAGTGCCCCGGAGGGGGGACGGGATACGCAGTATTTT

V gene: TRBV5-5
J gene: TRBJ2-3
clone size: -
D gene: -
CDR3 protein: CASSYRFTDTQYF
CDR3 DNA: TGTGCCAGCAGCTACCGATTCACAGATACGCAGTATTTT

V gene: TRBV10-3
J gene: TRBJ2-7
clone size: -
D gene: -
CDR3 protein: CAISYDRLREQYF
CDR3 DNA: TGTGCCATCAGCTACGACCGCCTAAGAGAGCAGTACTTC

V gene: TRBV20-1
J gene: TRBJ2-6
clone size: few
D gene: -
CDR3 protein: CSASARVPSGANVLTF
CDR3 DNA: TGCAGTGCTAGTGCCAGGGTACCATCTGGGGCCAACGTCCTGACTTTC

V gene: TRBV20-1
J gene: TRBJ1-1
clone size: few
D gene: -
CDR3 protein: CSAGLGAGAFF
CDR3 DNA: TGCAGTGCTGGCCTGGGGGCCGGAGCTTTCTTT

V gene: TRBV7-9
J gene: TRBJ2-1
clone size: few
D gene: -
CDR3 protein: CASSAPTRGYNEQFF
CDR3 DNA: TGTGCCAGCAGCGCGCCTACTAGGGGTTACAATGAGCAGTTCTTC

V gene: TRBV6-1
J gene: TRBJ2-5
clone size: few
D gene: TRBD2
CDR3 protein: CASNPGLAGQETQYF
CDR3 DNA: TGTGCCAGCAACCCCGGACTAGCGGGGCAAGAGACCCAGTACTTC

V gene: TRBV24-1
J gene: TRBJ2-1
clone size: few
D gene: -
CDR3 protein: CATARGGSYNEQFF
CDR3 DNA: TGTGCCACGGCGAGAGGGGGTTCCTACAATGAGCAGTTCTTC

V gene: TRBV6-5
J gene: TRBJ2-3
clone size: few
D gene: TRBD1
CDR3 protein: CASSYLLPGQSLIDTQYF
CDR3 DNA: TGTGCCAGCAGTTACCTGCTTCCGGGACAGAGTCTAATCGATACGCAGTATTTT

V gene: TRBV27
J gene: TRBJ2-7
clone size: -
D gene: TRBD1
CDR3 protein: CASSPRDRLSEQYF
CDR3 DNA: TGTGCCAGCAGTCCCCGGGACAGATTGAGCGAGCAGTACTTC

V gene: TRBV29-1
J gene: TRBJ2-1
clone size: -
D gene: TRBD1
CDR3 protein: CSVQTGDGNEQFF
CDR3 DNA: TGCAGCGTTCAGACAGGGGACGGCAATGAGCAGTTCTTC

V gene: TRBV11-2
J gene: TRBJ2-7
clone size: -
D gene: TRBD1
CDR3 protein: CASRRGQGDSYEQYF
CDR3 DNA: TGTGCCAGCAGACGGGGACAGGGGGACTCCTACGAGCAGTACTTC

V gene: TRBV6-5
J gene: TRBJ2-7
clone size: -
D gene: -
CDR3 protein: CASSYSDQGSYEQYF
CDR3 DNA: TGTGCCAGCAGTTACTCGGACCAGGGATCGTACGAGCAGTACTTC

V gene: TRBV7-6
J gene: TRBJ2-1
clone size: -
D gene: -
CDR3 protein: CASSLGEGGNEQFF
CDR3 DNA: TGTGCCAGCAGCCTCGGGGAGGGGGGCAATGAGCAGTTCTTC

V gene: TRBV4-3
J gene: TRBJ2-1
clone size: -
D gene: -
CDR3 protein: CASSQDKRPEQFF
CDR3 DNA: TGCGCCAGCAGCCAAGATAAAAGGCCTGAGCAGTTCTTC

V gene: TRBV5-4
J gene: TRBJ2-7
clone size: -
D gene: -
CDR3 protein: CASRGDTFSYEQYF
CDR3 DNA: TGTGCCAGCAGAGGGGACACCTTCTCCTACGAGCAGTACTTC

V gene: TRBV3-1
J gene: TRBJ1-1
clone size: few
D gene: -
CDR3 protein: CASSQARGGTEAFF
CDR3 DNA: TGTGCCAGCAGCCAAGCGAGGGGGGGCACTGAAGCTTTCTTT

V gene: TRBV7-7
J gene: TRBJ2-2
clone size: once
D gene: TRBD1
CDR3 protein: CASSSTGGVGELFF
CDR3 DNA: TGTGCTAGCAGCTCGACAGGGGGGGTCGGGGAGCTGTTTTTT

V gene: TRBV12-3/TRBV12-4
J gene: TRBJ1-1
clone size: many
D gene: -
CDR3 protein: CASSSSPRGYTEAFF
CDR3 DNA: TGTGCCAGCAGTTCGTCTCCCAGGGGATACACTGAAGCTTTCTTT

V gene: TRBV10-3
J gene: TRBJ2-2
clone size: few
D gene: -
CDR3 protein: CAMGPGGELFF
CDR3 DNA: TGTGCCATGGGCCCCGGTGGGGAGCTGTTTTTT

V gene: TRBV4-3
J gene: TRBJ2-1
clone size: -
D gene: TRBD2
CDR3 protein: CASSRNPGTSGYNEQFF
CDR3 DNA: TGCGCCAGCAGCCGGAATCCCGGGACTAGCGGATACAATGAGCAGTTCTTC

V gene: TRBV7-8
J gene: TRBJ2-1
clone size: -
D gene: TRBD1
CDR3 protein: CASSAGTANEQFF
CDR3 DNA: TGTGCCAGCAGTGCCGGGACAGCCAATGAGCAGTTCTTC

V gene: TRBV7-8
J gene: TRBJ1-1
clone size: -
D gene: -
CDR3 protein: CASSPWAGSDEAFF
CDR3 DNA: TGTGCCAGCAGCCCCTGGGCAGGGAGCGATGAAGCTTTCTTT

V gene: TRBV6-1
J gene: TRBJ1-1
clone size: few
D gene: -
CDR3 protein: CASSRTDVGEAFF
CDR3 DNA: TGTGCCAGCAGCAGGACGGACGTGGGTGAAGCTTTCTTT

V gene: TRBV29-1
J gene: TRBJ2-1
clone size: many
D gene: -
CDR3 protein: CSVRVGGYEQFF
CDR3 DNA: TGCAGCGTTAGAGTTGGCGGCTATGAGCAGTTCTTC

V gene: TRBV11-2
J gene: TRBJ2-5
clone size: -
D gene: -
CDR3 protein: CASSLPGRKQETQYF
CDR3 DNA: TGTGCCAGCAGCTTGCCGGGACGAAAACAAGAGACCCAGTACTTC

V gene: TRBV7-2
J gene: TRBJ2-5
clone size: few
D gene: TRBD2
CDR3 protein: CASRPPGGRETQYF
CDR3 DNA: TGTGCCAGCAGGCCCCCGGGGGGAAGAGAGACCCAGTACTTC

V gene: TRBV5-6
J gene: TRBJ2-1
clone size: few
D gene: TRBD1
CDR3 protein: CASSKGQGKYNEQFF
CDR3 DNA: TGTGCCAGCAGCAAAGGACAGGGTAAATACAATGAGCAGTTCTTC

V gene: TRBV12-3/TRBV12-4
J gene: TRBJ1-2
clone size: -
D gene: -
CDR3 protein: CASSLDHRIYGYTF
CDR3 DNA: TGTGCCAGCAGTTTAGATCACAGGATCTATGGCTACACCTTC